This TCR beta chain was profiled in a study of CD8 T cells in Susac syndrome. In the study overall: Intravenous immunoglobulin alone or corticosteroids were being given to patients with Susac syndrome at blood draw, unless they were therapy-naive.

This CDR3 has 15 residues. V dropped 5 bases and J dropped 7 bases, with 18 bases sitting between them. Looked up from germline, CDR1 is MNHEY and CDR2 is SVGAGI. Patients with Susac syndrome met diagnostic criteria that were recently defined for definite or probable disease. CD8+ and CD4+ T cells were negatively isolated; TEMRA cells were FACS-enriched. Reverse transcription used about 0.45 to 1 ug RNA and random hexamers. Across 54 Vbeta and 13 Jbeta, immunoSEQ multiplex PCR amplified TCR beta CDR3. One entry per CDR3 protein, called by TCRdb with MiXCR from the immunoSEQ multiplex PCR reads. The sample yields approximately 180,000 distinct CDR3 sequences, about 91% seen once.

This chain connects TRBV6-5 to TRBJ2-1; a weak D match, TRBD2 (6 bases). The sequencing sample was made of CD4+ T cells from PBMCs. The receptor's source is a human donor with Susac syndrome. CDR3 amino acids: CASSRAGTGMNEQFF. For the CDR3, the DNA is TGTGCCAGCAGTCGGGCCGGGACTGGGATGAATGAGCAGTTCTTC.